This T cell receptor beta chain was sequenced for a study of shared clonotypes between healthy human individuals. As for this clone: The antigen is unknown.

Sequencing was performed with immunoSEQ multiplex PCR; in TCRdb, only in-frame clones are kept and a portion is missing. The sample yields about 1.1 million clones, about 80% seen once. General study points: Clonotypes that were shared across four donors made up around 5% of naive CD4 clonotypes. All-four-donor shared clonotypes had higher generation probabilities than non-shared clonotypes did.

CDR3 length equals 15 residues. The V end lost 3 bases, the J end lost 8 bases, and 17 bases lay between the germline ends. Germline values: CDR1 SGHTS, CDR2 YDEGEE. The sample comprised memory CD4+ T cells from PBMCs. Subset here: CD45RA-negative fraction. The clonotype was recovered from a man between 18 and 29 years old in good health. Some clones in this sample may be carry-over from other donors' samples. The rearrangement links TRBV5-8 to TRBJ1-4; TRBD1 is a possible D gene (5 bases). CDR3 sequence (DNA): TGTGCCAGCAGCTACGCCGGGGCCGGGGGGGAAAAACTGTTTTTT. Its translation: CASSYAGAGGEKLFF.